The TCR beta chain under discussion was sequenced for a study of blood T cell repertoires in COVID-19. Study-level background: Researchers got acute and convalescent COVID-19 samples from the United States, Italy and Spain.

The ends lost 4 bases at V and 1 base at J; junction bases unmatched: 7. This CDR3 is built from 16 residues. Germline CDR1 reads SGHKS; CDR2 reads YYEKEE (reference sequence). Participants spanned ages about 18 to 95 years and resided in about 25 US areas. People in the exposed group encountered a COVID-19 case within 2 weeks before entering the study. TCRdb's copy holds only in-frame clones and misses some; the assay was immunoSEQ multiplex PCR. The sample holds 210,000 or so clones, roughly 80% seen once. This TCR was recovered from a woman aged 50 to 60 who had been exposed to COVID-19. The specimen sequenced was PBMCs or T cells enriched from blood (not recorded which). The V and J genes are TRBV5-5 and TRBJ1-4; TRBD1 aligns across 7 bases. The CDR3 protein is CASSPGTERTNEKLFF. The CDR3 coding sequence is TGTGCCAGCAGCCCAGGGACAGAGAGAACTAATGAAAAACTGTTTTTT.